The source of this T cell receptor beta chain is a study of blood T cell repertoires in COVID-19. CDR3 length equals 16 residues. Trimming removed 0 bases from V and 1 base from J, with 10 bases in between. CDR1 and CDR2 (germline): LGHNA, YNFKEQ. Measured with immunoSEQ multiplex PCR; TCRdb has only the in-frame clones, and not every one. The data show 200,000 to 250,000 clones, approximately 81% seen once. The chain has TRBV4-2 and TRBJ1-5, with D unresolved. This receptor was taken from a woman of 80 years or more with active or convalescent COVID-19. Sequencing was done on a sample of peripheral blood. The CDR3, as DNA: TGTGCCAGCAGCCAAGAAGCGGGGAACAGCAATCAGCCCCAGCATTTT. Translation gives CASSQEAGNSNQPQHF.